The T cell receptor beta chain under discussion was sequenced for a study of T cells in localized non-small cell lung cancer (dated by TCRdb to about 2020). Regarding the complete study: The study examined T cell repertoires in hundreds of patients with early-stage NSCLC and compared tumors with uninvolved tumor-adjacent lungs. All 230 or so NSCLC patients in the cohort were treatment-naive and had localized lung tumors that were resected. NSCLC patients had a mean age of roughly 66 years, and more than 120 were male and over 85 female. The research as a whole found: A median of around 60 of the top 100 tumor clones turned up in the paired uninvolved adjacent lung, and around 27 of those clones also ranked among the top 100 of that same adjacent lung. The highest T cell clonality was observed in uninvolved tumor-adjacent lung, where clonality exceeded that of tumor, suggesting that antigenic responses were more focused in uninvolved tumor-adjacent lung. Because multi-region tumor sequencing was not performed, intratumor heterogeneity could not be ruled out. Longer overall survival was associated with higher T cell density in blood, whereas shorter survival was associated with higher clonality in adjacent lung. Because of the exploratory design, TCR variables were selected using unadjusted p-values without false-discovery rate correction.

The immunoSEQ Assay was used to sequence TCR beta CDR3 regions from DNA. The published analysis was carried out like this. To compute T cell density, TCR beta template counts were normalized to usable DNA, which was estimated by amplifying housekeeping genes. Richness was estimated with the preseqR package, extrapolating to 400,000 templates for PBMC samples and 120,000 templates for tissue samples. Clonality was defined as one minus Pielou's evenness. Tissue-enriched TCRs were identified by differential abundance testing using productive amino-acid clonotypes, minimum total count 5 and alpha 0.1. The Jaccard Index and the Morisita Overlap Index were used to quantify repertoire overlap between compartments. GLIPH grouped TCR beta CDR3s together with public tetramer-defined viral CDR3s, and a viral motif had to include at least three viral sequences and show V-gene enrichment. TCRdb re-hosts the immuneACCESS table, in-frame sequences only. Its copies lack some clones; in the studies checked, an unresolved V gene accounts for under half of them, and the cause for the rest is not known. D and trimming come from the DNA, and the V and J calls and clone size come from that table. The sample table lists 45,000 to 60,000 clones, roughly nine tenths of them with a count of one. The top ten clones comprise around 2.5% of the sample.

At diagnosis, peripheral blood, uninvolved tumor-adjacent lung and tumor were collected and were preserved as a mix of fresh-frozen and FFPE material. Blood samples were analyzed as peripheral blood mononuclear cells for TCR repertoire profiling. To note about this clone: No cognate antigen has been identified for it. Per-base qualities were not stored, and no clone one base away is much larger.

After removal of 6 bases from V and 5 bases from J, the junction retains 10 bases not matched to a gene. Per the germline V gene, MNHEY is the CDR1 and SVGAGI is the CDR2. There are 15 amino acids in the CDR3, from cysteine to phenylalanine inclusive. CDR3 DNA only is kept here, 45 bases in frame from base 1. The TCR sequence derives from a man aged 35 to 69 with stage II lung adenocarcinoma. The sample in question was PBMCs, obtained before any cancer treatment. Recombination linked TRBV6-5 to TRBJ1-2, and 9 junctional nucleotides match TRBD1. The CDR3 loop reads CASRPGQGLGYGYTF. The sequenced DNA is TGTGCCAGCAGGCCGGGACAGGGTCTTGGATATGGCTACACCTTC.